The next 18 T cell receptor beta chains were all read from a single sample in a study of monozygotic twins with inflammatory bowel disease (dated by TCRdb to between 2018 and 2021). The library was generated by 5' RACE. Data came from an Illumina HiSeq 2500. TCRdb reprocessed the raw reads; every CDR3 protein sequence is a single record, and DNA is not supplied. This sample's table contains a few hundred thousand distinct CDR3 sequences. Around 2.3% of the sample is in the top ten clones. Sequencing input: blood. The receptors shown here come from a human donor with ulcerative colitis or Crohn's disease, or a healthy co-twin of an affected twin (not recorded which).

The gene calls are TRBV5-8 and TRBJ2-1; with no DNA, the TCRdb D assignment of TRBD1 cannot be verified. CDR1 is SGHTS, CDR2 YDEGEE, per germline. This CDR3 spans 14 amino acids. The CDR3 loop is CASSLDRGRGEQFF.

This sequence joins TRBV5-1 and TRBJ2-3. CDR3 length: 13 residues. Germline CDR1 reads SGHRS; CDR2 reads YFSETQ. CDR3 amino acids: CASRLRYTDTQYF.

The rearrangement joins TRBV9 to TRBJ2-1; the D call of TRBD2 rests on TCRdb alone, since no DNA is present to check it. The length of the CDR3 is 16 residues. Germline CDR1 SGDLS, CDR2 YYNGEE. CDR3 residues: CASSARTSGTYNEQFF.

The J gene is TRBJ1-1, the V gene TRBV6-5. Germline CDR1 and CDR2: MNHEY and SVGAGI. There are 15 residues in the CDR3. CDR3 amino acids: CASSYSNRMNTEAFF.

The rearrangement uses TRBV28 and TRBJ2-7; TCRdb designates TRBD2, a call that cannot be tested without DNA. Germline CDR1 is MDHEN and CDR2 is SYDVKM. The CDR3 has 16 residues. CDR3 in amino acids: CASSPPGVGGSNEQYF. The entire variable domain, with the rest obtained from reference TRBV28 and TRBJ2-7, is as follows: DVKVTQSSRYLVKRTGEKVFLECVQDMDHENMFWYRQDPGLGLRLIYFSYDVKMKEKGDIPEGYSVSREKKERFSLILESASTNQTSMYLCASSPPGVGGSNEQYFGPGTRLTVT.

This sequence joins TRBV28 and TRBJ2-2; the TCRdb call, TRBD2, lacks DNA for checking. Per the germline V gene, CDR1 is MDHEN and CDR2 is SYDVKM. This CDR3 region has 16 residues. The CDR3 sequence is CASSLPGSVRAGELFF.

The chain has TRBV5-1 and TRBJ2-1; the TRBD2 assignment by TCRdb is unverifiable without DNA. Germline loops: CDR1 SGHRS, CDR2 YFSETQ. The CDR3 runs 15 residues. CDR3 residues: CASSLVLSGSNEQFF. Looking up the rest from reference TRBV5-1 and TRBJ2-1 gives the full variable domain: KAGVTQTPRYLIKTRGQQVTLSCSPISGHRSVSWYQQTPGQGLQFLFEYFSETQRNKGNFPGRFSGRQFSNSRSEMNVSTLELGDSALYLCASSLVLSGSNEQFFGPGTRLTVL.

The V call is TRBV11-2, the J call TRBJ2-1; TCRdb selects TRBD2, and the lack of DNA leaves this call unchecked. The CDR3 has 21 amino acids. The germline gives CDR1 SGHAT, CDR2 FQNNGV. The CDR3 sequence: CASSHRLRTSGDNPSYNEQFF.

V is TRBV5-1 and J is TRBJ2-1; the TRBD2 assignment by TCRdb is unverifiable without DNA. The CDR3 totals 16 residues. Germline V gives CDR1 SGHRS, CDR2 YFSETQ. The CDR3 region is CASRLKEGSLYNEQFF.

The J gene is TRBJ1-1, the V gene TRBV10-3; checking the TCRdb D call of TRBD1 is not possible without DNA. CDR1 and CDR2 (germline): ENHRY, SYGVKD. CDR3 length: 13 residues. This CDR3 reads CAISSTGDTEAFF.

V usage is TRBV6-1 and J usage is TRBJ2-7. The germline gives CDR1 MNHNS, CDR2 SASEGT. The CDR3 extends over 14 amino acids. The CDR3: CASSEAGRGDEQYF.

This chain's CDR3 is CATSDRHSFNSYNEQFF. V usage is TRBV24-1 and J usage is TRBJ2-1. The CDR3 covers 17 residues. CDR1 KGHDR and CDR2 SFDVKD come from the germline V gene.

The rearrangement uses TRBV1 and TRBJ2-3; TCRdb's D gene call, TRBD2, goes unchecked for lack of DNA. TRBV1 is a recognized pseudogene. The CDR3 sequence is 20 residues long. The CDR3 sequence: CTSSHWTSGGPTMPTDTQYF.

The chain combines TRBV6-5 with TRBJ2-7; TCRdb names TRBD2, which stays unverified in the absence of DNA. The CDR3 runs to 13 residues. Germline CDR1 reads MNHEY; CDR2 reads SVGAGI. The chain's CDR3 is CASRTTSPMMLYF.

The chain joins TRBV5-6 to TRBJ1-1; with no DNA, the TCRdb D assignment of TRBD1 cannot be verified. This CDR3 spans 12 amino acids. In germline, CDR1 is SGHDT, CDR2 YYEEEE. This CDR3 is CASSYLEGNGFF.

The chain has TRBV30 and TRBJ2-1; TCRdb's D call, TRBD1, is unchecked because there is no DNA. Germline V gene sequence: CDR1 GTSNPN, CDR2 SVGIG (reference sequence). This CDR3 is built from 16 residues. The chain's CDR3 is CAWSRTGTSSYNEQFF.

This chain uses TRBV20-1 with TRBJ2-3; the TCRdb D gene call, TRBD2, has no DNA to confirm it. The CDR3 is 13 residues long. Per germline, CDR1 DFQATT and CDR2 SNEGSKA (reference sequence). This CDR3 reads CSARDRGADTQYF.

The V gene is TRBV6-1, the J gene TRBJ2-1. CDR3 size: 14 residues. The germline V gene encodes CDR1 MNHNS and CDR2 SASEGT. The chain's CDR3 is CASSAQSSYNEQFF.